The clone carrying this T cell receptor (beta chain) was recorded only once. The source of the sample is a study of blood T cell repertoires in COVID-19. Study details: The United States, Italy and Spain provided the acute and convalescent COVID-19 samples. The analysed material was cDNA or gDNA that came from T cells, B-cell-depleted T cells, or PBMCs.

Trimming took off 7 bases at V and 2 bases at J, with 15 bases between the two ends. CDR1 is SGHRS, CDR2 YFSETQ, per germline. The CDR3 extends over 15 amino acids. The table came from immunoSEQ multiplex PCR; TCRdb's copy has only in-frame clones and leaves some out. This repertoire shows about 200,000 clones, approximately 79% found once; its top ten account for approximately 13%. The sequencing sample was made of peripheral blood. This clonotype was sampled from a man aged 45-65 years who had recovered from COVID-19. This chain uses TRBV5-1 with TRBJ2-2; weak D call: TRBD2 (6 bases). CDR3 bases: TGCGCCAGCGGCGGCCGGGACTTAAACACCGGGGAGCTGTTTTTT. Protein sequence: CASGGRDLNTGELFF.